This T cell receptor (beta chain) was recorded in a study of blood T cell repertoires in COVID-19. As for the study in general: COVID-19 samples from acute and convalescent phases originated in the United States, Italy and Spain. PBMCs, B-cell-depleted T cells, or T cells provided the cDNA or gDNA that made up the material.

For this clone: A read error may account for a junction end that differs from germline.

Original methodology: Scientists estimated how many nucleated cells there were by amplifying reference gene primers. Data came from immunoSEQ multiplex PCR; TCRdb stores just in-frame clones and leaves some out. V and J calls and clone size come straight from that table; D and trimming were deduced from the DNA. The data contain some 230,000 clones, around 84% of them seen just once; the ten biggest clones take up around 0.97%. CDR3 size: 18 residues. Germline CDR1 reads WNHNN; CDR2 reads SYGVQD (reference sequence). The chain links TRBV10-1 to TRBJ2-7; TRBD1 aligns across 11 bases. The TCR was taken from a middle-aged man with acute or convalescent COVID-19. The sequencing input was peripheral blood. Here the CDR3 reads CTSSADLNGTGGLYEQYF. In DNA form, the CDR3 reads TGCACCAGCAGCGCAGACCTTAATGGGACAGGGGGACTCTACGAGCAGTACTTC.